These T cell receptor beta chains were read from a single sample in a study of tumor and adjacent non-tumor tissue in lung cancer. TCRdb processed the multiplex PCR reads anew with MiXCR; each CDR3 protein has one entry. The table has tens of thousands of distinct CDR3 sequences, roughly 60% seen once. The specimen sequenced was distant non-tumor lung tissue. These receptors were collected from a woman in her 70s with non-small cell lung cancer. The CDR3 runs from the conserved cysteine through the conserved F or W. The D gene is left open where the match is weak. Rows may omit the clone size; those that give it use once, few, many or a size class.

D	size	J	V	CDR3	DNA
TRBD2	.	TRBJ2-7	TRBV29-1	CSVGGLEGYEQYF	TGCAGCGTTGGGGGACTAGAGGGCTACGAACAGTACTTC
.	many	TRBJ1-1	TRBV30	CAWSVTLAGPLEAFF	TGTGCCTGGAGTGTGACCCTCGCGGGGCCTCTTGAAGCTTTCTTT
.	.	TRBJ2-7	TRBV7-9	CVSRQSRTSPYEQYF	TGTGTCAGCAGACAAAGCAGGACAAGTCCTTACGAGCAGTACTTC
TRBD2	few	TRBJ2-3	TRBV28	CASSLGLAGAGADTQYF	TGTGCCAGCAGTTTGGGACTAGCGGGAGCCGGCGCAGATACGCAGTATTTT
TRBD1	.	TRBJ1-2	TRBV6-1	CARTRQGNGYTF	TGTGCCAGAACCCGACAGGGGAATGGCTACACCTTC
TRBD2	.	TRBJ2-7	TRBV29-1	CCVDASGRAGSYEQYF	TGCTGCGTTGATGCTAGCGGGAGGGCCGGTTCCTATGAGCAGTACTTC
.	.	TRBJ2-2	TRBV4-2	CASSQDWATNIGELLF	TGTGCCAGCAGCCAAGATTGGGCCACGAACATTGGGGAGCTGCTTTTT
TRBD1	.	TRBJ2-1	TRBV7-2	CASSFDGQGPYNEQFF	TGTGCCAGCAGCTTCGACGGACAGGGACCCTACAATGAGCAGTTCTTC
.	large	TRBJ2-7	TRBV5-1	CASSLELDYYEQYF	TGCGCCAGCAGCTTGGAGTTAGACTACTACGAGCAGTACTTC
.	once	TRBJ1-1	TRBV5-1	CASGDLTLREAFF	TGCGCCAGCGGCGACTTGACACTAAGGGAAGCTTTCTTT
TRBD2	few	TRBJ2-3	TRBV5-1	CASSLGPRTSGSTQYF	TGCGCCAGCAGCTTGGGACCCAGGACTAGCGGGAGTACGCAGTATTTT
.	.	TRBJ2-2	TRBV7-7	CASSPPRDGYTGELFF	TGTGCTAGCAGCCCCCCCCGGGATGGGTACACCGGGGAGCTGTTTTTT
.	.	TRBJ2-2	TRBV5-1	CVSSLVGNTGELFF	TGCGTCAGCAGCTTGGTCGGGAACACCGGGGAGCTGTTTTTT
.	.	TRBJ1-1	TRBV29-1	CSVDPGVTTGALF	TGCAGCGTTGACCCCGGGGTGACCACTGGAGCTTTATTT
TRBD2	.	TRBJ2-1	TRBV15	CATSTGGLAGYNEQFF	TGTGCCACCAGCACGGGGGGACTAGCGGGATACAATGAGCAGTTCTTC
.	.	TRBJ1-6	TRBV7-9	CAISLEGFNSPLHF	TGTGCCATCAGCTTAGAAGGGTTTAATTCACCCCTCCACTTT
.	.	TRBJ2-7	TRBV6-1	CASSENTIEQHF	TGTGCCAGCAGTGAAAACACGATCGAGCAGCACTTC
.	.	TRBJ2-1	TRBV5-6	CAICLRGNEQFF	TGTGCCATCTGCTTGAGAGGAAATGAGCAGTTCTTC
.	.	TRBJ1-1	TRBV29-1	CSVVPSYLNTEAFF	TGCAGCGTTGTCCCATCCTACCTGAACACTGAAGCTTTCTTT
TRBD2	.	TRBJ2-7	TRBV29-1	CCVGRLADEQYF	TGCTGCGTTGGACGACTAGCGGACGAGCAGTACTTC
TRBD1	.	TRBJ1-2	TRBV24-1	CTTSDQTGEVYGYTF	TGTACCACCAGTGACCAGACAGGGGAAGTCTATGGCTACACCTTC
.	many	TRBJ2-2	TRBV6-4	CASSEFPENTGELFF	TGTGCCAGCAGTGAATTCCCAGAGAACACCGGGGAGCTGTTTTTT
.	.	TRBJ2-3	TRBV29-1	CSVEDAGTDTLYF	TGCAGCGTTGAAGACGCAGGCACAGATACGCTGTATTTT
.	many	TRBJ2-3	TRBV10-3	CAISEGATPDTQYF	TGTGCCATCAGTGAGGGAGCAACACCAGATACGCAGTATTTT
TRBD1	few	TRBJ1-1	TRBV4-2	CASSLDRANNEAFF	TGTGCCAGCAGCCTGGACAGGGCGAACAATGAAGCTTTCTTT
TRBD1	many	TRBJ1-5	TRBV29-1	CSASGGDSPQHF	TGCAGCGCCTCTGGTGGGGACAGTCCCCAGCATTTT
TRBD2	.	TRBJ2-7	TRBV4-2	CASSQVLAGNSYEQYF	TGTGCCAGCAGCCAAGTACTAGCGGGAAACTCCTACGAGCAGTACTTC
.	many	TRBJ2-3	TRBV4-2	CASSQLLPGTSTDTQYF	TGTGCCAGCAGCCAACTTTTGCCCGGGACTAGCACAGATACGCAGTATTTT
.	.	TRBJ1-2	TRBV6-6	CASRKPTKKGSTYGYTF	TGTGCCAGCAGGAAACCGACCAAGAAAGGCAGTACTTATGGCTACACCTTC
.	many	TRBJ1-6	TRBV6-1	CASRAQRMSSYNSPLHF	TGTGCCAGCAGGGCACAGAGAATGAGCTCCTATAATTCACCCCTCCACTTT